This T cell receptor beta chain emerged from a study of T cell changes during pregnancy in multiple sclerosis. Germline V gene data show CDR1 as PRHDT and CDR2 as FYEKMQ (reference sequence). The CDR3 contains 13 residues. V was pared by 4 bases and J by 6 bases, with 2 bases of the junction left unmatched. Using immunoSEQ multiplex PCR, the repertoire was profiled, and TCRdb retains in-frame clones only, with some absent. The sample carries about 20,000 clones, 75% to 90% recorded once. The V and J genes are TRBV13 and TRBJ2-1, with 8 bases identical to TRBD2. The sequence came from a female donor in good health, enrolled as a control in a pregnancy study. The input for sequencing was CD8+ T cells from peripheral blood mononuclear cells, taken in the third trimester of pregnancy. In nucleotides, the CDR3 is TGTGCCAGCAGCTCAGGACTAGCCAATGAGCAGTTCTTC. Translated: CASSSGLANEQFF.